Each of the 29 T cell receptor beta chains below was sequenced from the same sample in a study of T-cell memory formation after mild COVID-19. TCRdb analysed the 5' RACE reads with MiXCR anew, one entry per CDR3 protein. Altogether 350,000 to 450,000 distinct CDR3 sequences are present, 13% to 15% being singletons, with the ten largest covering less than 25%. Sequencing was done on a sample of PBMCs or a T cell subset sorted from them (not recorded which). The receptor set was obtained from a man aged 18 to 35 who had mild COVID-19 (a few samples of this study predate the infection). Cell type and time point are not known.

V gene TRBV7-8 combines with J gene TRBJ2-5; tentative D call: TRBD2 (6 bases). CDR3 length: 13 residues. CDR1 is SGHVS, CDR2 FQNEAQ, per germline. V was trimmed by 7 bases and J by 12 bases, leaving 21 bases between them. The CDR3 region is CASTQETGLREYF. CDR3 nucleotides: TGTGCCAGCACCCAGGAAACGGGACTCAGGGAGTACTTC.

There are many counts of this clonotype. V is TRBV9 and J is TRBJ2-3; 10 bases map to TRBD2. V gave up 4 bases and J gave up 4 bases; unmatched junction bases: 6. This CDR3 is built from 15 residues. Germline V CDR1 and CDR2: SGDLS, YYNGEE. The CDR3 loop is CASSSASGGADTQYF. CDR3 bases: TGTGCCAGCAGCTCGGCTAGCGGGGGTGCAGATACGCAGTATTTT.

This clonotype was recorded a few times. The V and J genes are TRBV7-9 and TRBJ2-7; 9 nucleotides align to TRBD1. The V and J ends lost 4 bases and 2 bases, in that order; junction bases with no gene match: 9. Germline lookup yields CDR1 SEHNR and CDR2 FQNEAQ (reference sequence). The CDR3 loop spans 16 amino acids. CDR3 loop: CASSSSSGTGTYEQYF. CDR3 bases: TGTGCCAGCAGCTCCTCCTCCGGGACAGGGACCTACGAGCAGTACTTC.

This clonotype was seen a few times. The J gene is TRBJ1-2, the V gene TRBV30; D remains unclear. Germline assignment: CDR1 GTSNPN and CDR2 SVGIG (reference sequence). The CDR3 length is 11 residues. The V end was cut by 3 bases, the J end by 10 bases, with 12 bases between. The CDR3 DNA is TGTGCCTGGAGGGCGGCGGAGGACTACACCTTC. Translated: CAWRAAEDYTF.

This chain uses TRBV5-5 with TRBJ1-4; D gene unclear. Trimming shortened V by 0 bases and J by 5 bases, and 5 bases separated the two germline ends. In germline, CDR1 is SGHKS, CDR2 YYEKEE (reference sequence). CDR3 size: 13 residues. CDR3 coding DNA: TGTGCCAGCAGCTTGGTAGGGAATGAAAAACTGTTTTTT. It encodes CASSLVGNEKLFF. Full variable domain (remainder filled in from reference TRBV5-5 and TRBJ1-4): DAGVTQSPTHLIKTRGQQVTLRCSPISGHKSVSWYQQVLGQGPQFIFQYYEKEERGRGNFPDRFSARQFPNYSSELNVNALLLGDSALYLCASSLVGNEKLFFGSGTQLSVL.

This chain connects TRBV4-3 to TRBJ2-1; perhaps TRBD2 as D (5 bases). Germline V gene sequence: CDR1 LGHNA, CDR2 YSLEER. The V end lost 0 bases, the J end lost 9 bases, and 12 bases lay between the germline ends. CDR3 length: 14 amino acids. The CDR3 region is CASSQDNYRGEQFF. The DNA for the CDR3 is TGCGCCAGCAGCCAAGATAACTATCGGGGTGAGCAGTTCTTC.

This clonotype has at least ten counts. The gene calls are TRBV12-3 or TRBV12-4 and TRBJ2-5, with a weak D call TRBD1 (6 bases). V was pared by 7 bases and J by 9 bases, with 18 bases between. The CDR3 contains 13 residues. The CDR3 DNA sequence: TGTGCCAGCACCCCGACAGCCGCAGGGGCCCAGTACTTC. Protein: CASTPTAAGAQYF.

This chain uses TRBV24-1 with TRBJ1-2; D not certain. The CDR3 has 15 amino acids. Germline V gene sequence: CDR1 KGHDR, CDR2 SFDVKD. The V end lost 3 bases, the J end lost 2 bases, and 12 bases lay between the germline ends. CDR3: CATSDRPKGNYGYTF. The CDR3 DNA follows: TGTGCCACCAGTGATCGCCCTAAAGGAAACTATGGCTACACCTTC.

The CDR3 here is CASSPGASGFTDTQYF. As DNA, the CDR3 is TGTGCCAGCAGCCCCGGGGCTAGCGGTTTCACAGATACGCAGTATTTT. The chain recombines TRBV7-8 with TRBJ2-3; 7 bases fit TRBD2. Trimming took 5 bases from V and 2 from J; bases not matched to a gene: 10. The CDR3 spans 16 residues. The germline V gene has CDR1 SGHVS and CDR2 FQNEAQ.

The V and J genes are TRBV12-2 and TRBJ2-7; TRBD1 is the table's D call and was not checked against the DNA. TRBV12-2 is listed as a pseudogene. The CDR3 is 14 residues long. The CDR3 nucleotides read TGTGCAAGTCGCTTAGCGCAGGGGGCCTACGAGCAGTACGTC. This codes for CASRLAQGAYEQYV.

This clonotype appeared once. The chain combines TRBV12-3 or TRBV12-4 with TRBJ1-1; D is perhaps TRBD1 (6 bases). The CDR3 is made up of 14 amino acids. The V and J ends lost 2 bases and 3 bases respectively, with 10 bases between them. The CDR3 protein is CASSLWAGDTEAFF. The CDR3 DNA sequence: TGTGCCAGCAGTTTATGGGCAGGGGACACTGAAGCTTTCTTT.

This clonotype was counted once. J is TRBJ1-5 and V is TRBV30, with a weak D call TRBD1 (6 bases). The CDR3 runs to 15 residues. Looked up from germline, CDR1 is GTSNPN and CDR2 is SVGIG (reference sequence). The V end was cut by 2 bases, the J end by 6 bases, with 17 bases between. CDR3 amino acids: CAWSSGLMTGQPQHF. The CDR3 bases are TGTGCCTGGAGTAGCGGACTCATGACAGGTCAGCCCCAGCATTTT.

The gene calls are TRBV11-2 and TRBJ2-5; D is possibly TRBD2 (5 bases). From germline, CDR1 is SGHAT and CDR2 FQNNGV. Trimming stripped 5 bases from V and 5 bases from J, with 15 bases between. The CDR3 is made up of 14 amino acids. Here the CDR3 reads CASSPTLEGETQYF. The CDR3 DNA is TGTGCCAGCAGCCCCACACTAGAAGGCGAGACCCAGTACTTC.

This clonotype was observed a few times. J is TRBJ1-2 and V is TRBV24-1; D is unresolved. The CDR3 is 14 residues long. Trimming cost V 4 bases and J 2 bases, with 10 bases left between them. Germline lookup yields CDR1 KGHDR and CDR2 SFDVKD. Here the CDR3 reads CATSDPGSNYGYTF. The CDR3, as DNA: TGTGCCACCAGTGACCCGGGGTCAAACTATGGCTACACCTTC.

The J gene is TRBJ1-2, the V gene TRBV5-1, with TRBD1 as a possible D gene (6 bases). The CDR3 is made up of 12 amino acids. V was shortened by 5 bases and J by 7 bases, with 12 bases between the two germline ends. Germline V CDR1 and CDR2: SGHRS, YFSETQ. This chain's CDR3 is CASRLDRGGYTF. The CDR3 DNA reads TGCGCCAGCAGACTGGACAGAGGTGGCTACACCTTC.

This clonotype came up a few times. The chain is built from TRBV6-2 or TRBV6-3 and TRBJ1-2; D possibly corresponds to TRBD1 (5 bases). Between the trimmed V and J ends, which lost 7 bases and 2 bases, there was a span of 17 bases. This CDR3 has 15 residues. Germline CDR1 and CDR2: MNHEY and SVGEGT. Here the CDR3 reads CASKKRTNQNYGYTF. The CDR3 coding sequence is TGTGCCAGCAAGAAAAGGACAAATCAGAACTATGGCTACACCTTC.

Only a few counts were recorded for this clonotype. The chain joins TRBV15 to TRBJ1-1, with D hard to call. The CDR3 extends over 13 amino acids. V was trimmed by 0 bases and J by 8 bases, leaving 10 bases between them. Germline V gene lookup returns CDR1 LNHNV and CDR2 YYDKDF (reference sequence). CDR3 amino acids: CATSRDRSGEAFF. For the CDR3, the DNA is TGTGCCACCAGCAGAGATCGGAGCGGGGAAGCTTTCTTT. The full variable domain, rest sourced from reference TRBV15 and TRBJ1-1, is DAMVIQNPRYQVTQFGKPVTLSCSQTLNHNVMYWYQQKSSQAPKLLFHYYDKDFNNEADTPDNFQSRRPNTSFCFLDIRSPGLGDTAMYLCATSRDRSGEAFFGQGTRLTVV.

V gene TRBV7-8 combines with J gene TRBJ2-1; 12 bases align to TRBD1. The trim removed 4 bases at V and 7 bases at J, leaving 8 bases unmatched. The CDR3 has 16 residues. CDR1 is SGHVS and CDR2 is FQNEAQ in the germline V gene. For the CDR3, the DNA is TGTGCCAGCAGCTCCGGGACAGGGGGCTTTGGGAATGAGCAGTTCTTC. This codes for CASSSGTGGFGNEQFF.

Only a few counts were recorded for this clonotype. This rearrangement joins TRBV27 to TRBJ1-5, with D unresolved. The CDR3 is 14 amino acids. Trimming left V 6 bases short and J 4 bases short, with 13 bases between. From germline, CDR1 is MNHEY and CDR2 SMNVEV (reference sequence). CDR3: CASRPTDFNQPQHF. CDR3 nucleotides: TGTGCCAGCAGGCCGACGGATTTTAATCAGCCCCAGCATTTT.

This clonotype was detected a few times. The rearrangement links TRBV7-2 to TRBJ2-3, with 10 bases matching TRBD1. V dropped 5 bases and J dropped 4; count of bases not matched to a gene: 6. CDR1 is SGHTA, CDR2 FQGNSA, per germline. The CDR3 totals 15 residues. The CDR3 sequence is CASSGLGQGADTQYF. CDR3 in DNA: TGTGCCAGCAGCGGGCTTGGACAGGGGGCAGATACGCAGTATTTT. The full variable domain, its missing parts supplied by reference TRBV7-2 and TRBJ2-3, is GAGVSQSPSNKVTEKGKDVELRCDPISGHTALYWYRQSLGQGLEFLIYFQGNSAPDKSGLPSDRFSAERTGGSVSTLTIQRTQQEDSAVYLCASSGLGQGADTQYFGPGTRLTVL.

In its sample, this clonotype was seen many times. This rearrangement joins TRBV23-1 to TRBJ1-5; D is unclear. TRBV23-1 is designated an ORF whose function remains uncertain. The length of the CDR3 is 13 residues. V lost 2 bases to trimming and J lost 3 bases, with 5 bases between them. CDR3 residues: CASSQSANQPQHF. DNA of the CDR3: TGCGCCAGCAGTCAAAGCGCCAATCAGCCCCAGCATTTT.

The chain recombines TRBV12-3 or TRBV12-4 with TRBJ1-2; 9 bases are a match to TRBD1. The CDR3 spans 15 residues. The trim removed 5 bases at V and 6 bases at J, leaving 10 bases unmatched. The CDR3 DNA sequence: TGTGCCAGCAGTCACGGACAGGGGCGCCGAGATGGCTACACCTTC. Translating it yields CASSHGQGRRDGYTF.

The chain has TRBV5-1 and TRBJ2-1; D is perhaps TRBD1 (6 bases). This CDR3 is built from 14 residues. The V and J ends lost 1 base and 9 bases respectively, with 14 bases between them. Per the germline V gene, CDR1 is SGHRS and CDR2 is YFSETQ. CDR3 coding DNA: TGCGCCAGCAGCTTGAGGCAGGGGCGTAGTGAGCAGTTCTTC. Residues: CASSLRQGRSEQFF.

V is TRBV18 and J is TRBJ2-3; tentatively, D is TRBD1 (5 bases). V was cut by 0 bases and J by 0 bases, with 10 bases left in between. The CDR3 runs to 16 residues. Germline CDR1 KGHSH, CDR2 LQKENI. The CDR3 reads CASSPPSGSSTDTQYF. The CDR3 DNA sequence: TGTGCCAGCTCACCACCGTCAGGGTCTAGCACAGATACGCAGTATTTT.

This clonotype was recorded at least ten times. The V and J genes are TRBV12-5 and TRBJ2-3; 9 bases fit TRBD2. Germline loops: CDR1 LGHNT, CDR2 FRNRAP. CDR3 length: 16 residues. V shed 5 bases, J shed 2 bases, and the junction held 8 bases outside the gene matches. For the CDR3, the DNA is TGTGCTAGTGGTCCGTCAGCGGGGGGACTCACAGATACGCAGTATTTT. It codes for CASGPSAGGLTDTQYF.

CDR3 sequence reads: CASSSTDPDIPNYGYTF. Written as DNA, the CDR3 is TGTGCCAGCAGCTCGACCGACCCGGACATTCCCAACTATGGCTACACCTTC. This sequence joins TRBV7-2 and TRBJ1-2; D may be TRBD1 (5 bases). Looked up from germline, CDR1 is SGHTA and CDR2 is FQGNSA. This CDR3 has 17 residues. Trimming shortened V by 4 bases and J by 2 bases, and 20 bases separated the two germline ends.

This chain's CDR3 is CSARRTSEAGELFF. DNA of the CDR3: TGCAGTGCTAGAAGGACTAGCGAAGCCGGGGAGCTGTTTTTT. The rearrangement uses TRBV20-1 and TRBJ2-2; 9 bases map to TRBD2. Germline assignment: CDR1 DFQATT and CDR2 SNEGSKA (reference sequence). Losses at the gene ends were 2 bases for V and 6 bases for J; bases not matched to a gene: 4. The CDR3 totals 14 residues.

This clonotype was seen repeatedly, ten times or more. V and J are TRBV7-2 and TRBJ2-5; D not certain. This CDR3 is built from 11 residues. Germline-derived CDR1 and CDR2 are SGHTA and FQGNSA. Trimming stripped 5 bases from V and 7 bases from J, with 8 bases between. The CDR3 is CASSEQATQYF. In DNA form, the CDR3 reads TGTGCCAGCAGCGAGCAGGCGACCCAGTACTTC.

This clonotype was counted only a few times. The CDR3, as DNA: TGTGCCAGCAGTTTAACATCCAAATTACAGGGAACGAACACCGGGGAGCTGTTTTTT. It encodes CASSLTSKLQGTNTGELFF. The chain uses TRBV12-3 or TRBV12-4 and TRBJ2-2; TRBD1 is a possible D gene (6 bases). Trimming shortened V by 2 bases and J by 0 bases, and 19 bases separated the two germline ends. There are 19 residues in the CDR3.